These 21 T cell receptor beta chains were all obtained from the same sample, sequenced in a study of blood T cell repertoires in COVID-19. Profiling relied on immunoSEQ multiplex PCR, and the TCRdb table lists in-frame clones only, not all of them. Of around 150,000 clones in the sample, roughly 79% were seen once. The sequenced sample was PBMCs or T cells enriched from blood (not recorded which). These receptors all come from a woman in her fifties or sixties who had recovered from COVID-19.

The chain has TRBV14 and TRBJ1-1; 8 bases line up with TRBD1. J gave up 6 bases and V 4 bases, and 7 bases lay outside the gene matches. Per the germline V gene, CDR1 is SGHDN and CDR2 is FVKESK. This CDR3 is 14 amino acids long. The CDR3 region is CASSPQGGISEAFF. CDR3 coding DNA: TGTGCCAGCAGCCCACAGGGGGGGATTTCTGAAGCTTTCTTT.

The chain couples TRBV5-1 to TRBJ2-1; 10 bases match TRBD1. V lost 8 bases and J lost 9; bases outside the gene matches: 14. Germline V gene data show CDR1 as SGHRS and CDR2 as YFSETQ. The CDR3 extends over 15 amino acids. CDR3 region: CASTPGDRGPGEQFF. The CDR3 DNA reads as TGCGCCAGTACTCCCGGGGACAGGGGACCGGGTGAGCAGTTCTTC.

This clone was counted a few times. A junction end diverges from the germline sequence, so it may reflect a read error. The V call is TRBV9, the J call TRBJ1-3; TRBD1 matches at 7 bases. The CDR3 totals 13 residues. Germline V gives CDR1 SGDLS, CDR2 YYNGEE. The CDR3: CASSDGTARPYDF. CDR3 sequence (DNA): TGTGCCAGCAGCGATGGGACAGCGCGCCCCTACGATTTT.

This chain uses TRBV14 with TRBJ1-5; no clear D. Trimming removed 0 bases at V and 7 bases at J, with 7 bases between. The germline V gene has CDR1 SGHDN and CDR2 FVKESK. The CDR3 totals 13 residues. The CDR3 loop is CASSQDRGQPQHF. CDR3 in DNA: TGTGCCAGCAGCCAAGATCGAGGCCAGCCCCAGCATTTT.

The chain employs TRBV3-1 (or the pseudogene TRBV3-2) and TRBJ2-7; 11 bases line up with TRBD2. Germline CDR1 reads LGHDT; CDR2 reads YNNKEL (reference sequence). Trimming cost V 3 bases and J 5 bases; bases outside gene matches: 9. There are 16 residues in the CDR3. CDR3 sequence: CASSQGSSGGFDEQYF. In DNA, the CDR3 is TGTGCCAGCAGCCAGGGTTCTAGCGGGGGGTTCGACGAGCAGTACTTC.

This clone was recorded a few times. The J gene is TRBJ2-5, the V gene TRBV4-1; 8 bases agree with TRBD1. Germline-derived CDR1 and CDR2 are MGHRA and YSYEKL. CDR3 length: 15 residues. V was clipped by 0 bases and J by 5 bases; unmatched bases: 5. Here the CDR3 reads CASSQEPGGWETQYF. Here the CDR3 DNA reads TGCGCCAGCAGCCAAGAGCCAGGGGGCTGGGAGACCCAGTACTTC.

Of note for this clone: This sequence may be a read error, since a much larger clone differs from it by one base. J is TRBJ1-2 and V is TRBV5-8; D is unclear. The CDR3 runs 13 residues. Germline V gene sequence: CDR1 SGHTS, CDR2 YDEGEE. With 0 bases removed from V and 0 bases from J, the gap between germline ends came to 3 bases. The DNA of the CDR3 is TGTGCCAGCAGCTTGGACACTAACTATGGCTACACCTTC. It is translated as CASSLDTNYGYTF.

The chain couples TRBV6-6 to TRBJ1-4, with D possibly TRBD1 on 5 matching bases. Germline lookup yields CDR1 MNHNY and CDR2 SVGAGI (reference sequence). The CDR3 spans 17 residues. Trimming stripped 5 bases from V and 1 base from J, with 17 bases between. CDR3 region: CASSLLRVVGTNEKLFF. Written as DNA, the CDR3 is TGTGCCAGCAGTCTCCTCAGGGTCGTTGGAACTAATGAAAAACTGTTTTTT.

V is TRBV5-1 and J is TRBJ1-5; 7 bases are a match to TRBD1. Germline trimming cut 2 bases from V and 5 bases from J; bases unmatched to any gene: 10. The length of the CDR3 is 16 residues. Germline CDR1 reads SGHRS; CDR2 reads YFSETQ. The CDR3 reads CASSLTGTVPDQPQHF. CDR3 nucleotide sequence: TGCGCCAGCAGCTTAACCGGGACAGTACCCGATCAGCCCCAGCATTTT.

This clone has more than one count but fewer than ten. This rearrangement joins TRBV19 to TRBJ1-5, with 8 bases fitting TRBD1. After removal of 2 bases from V and 2 bases from J, the junction contained 2 bases not matched to a gene. The CDR3 consists of 15 residues. CDR1 and CDR2 (germline): LNHDA, SQIVND (reference sequence). CDR3 protein: CASSIRGQGNQPQHF. In nucleotides, the CDR3 is TGTGCCAGTAGTATAAGGGGACAGGGCAATCAGCCCCAGCATTTT.

This clone was detected a few times. This sequence joins TRBV30 and TRBJ1-2; a weak D match, TRBD1 (6 bases). V gave up 5 bases and J gave up 4 bases, with 14 bases separating them. The germline gives CDR1 GTSNPN, CDR2 SVGIG (reference sequence). The CDR3 sequence is 13 residues long. The CDR3 loop reads CAWFGGGSYGYTF. For the CDR3, the DNA is TGTGCCTGGTTTGGGGGGGGCTCCTATGGCTACACCTTC.

The chain has TRBV9 and TRBJ2-7; TRBD2 matches at 8 bases. Germline V CDR1 and CDR2: SGDLS, YYNGEE. The CDR3 is made up of 16 amino acids. The ends lost 3 bases at V and 3 bases at J; junction bases unmatched: 11. The DNA for the CDR3 is TGTGCCAGCAGCGGAGAACCGGTGAGCGGGAGCTACGAGCAGTACTTC. Translated: CASSGEPVSGSYEQYF.

The DNA of the CDR3 is TGTGCCAGCAGCCGTAACAGGGCAGATACGCAGTATTTT. Residues: CASSRNRADTQYF. The chain joins TRBV11-2 to TRBJ2-3; weak D call: TRBD1 (6 bases). There are 13 residues in the CDR3. Germline V CDR1 and CDR2: SGHAT, FQNNGV. Trimming removed 5 bases at V and 4 bases at J, with 10 bases between. The full variable domain, its missing parts supplied by reference TRBV11-2 and TRBJ2-3, is EAGVAQSPRYKIIEKRQSVAFWCNPISGHATLYWYQQILGQGPKLLIQFQNNGVVDDSQLPKDRFSAERLKGVDSTLKIQPAKLEDSAVYLCASSRNRADTQYFGPGTRLTVL.

This chain uses TRBV29-1 with TRBJ2-6; 10 nucleotides agree with TRBD1. CDR1 and CDR2 (germline): SQVTM, ANQGSEA. This CDR3 has 17 residues. The ends lost 0 bases at V and 3 bases at J; junction bases unmatched: 5. The CDR3 DNA reads TGCAGCGTTGAAGATCAAGGACAGGGGGTTGGGGCCAACGTCCTGACTTTC. It translates to CSVEDQGQGVGANVLTF.

The chain uses TRBV24-1 and TRBJ1-5, with D unresolved. The V gene lost 3 bases and the J gene lost 5 bases, with 10 bases spanning the gap. CDR1 is KGHDR and CDR2 is SFDVKD in the germline V gene. CDR3 length: 14 residues. The CDR3 DNA reads TGTGCCACCAGTGATCCCAATGGAGATCAGCCCCAGCATTTT. This encodes CATSDPNGDQPQHF.

The gene calls are TRBV11-3 and TRBJ1-1; D remains unclear. Germline CDR1 is SGHNT and CDR2 is YENEEA. Between the trimmed V and J ends, which lost 1 base and 10 bases, there was a span of 10 bases. This CDR3 has 12 amino acids. For the CDR3, the DNA is TGTGCCAGCAGCTTAGGAGGGAGGGTAGCTTTCTTT. Its translation: CASSLGGRVAFF.

This clone was observed once. The CDR3 protein is CATRNTGMEGYTF. In nucleotides, the CDR3 is TGTGCCACCAGAAATACAGGGATGGAAGGCTACACCTTC. The rearrangement uses TRBV19 and TRBJ1-2; the D gene is possibly TRBD1 (6 bases). Trimming stripped 10 bases from V and 8 bases from J, with 20 bases between. This CDR3 has 13 residues. The V gene's germline CDR1 is LNHDA and CDR2 SQIVND (reference sequence).

This clone was observed at least ten times. V usage is TRBV7-6 and J usage is TRBJ2-5; TRBD2 might be the D (5 bases). There are 15 residues in the CDR3. V lost 1 base and J lost 5, with 14 bases in between. The germline CDR1 and CDR2 sequences are SGHVS and FNYEAQ. The DNA of the CDR3 is TGTGCCAGCAGCTTAGTAGAGATTCGAGGGGAGACCCAGTACTTC. Translating gives CASSLVEIRGETQYF.

The rearrangement links TRBV2 to TRBJ1-4; TRBD1 matches at 7 bases. The CDR3 is 12 residues long. Germline trimming cut 7 bases from V and 8 bases from J; bases unmatched to any gene: 4. Germline CDR1 and CDR2: SNHLY and FYNNEI. CDR3 sequence (DNA): TGTGCCAGCAACCGGGACAGAGAAAAACTGTTTTTT. This gives the protein CASNRDREKLFF. Using reference TRBV2 and TRBJ1-4 for the parts outside the CDR3, the full variable domain is EPEVTQTPSHQVTQMGQEVILRCVPISNHLYFYWYRQILGQKVEFLVSFYNNEISEKSEIFDDQFSVERPDGSNFTLKIRSTKLEDSAMYFCASNRDREKLFFGSGTQLSVL.

V usage is TRBV18 and J usage is TRBJ1-2, with 11 bases identical to TRBD1. V shed 3 bases and J 4 bases; nucleotides not matched to a gene: 13. The CDR3 covers 18 residues. CDR1 and CDR2 from the germline V gene are KGHSH and LQKENI. The DNA of the CDR3 is TGTGCCAGCTCACCGGCGGATCGAGGACAGGGGGCGAGCTATGGCTACACCTTC. The encoded protein is CASSPADRGQGASYGYTF.

The chain carries TRBV19 and TRBJ2-7; the D gene is possibly TRBD2 (6 bases). The CDR3 contains 13 residues. V dropped 1 base and J dropped 5 bases, with 9 bases sitting between them. Germline-derived CDR1 and CDR2 are LNHDA and SQIVND (reference sequence). CDR3 sequence reads: CASSIVAGNEQYF. In nucleotides, the CDR3 is TGTGCCAGTAGTATAGTTGCGGGGAACGAGCAGTACTTC.